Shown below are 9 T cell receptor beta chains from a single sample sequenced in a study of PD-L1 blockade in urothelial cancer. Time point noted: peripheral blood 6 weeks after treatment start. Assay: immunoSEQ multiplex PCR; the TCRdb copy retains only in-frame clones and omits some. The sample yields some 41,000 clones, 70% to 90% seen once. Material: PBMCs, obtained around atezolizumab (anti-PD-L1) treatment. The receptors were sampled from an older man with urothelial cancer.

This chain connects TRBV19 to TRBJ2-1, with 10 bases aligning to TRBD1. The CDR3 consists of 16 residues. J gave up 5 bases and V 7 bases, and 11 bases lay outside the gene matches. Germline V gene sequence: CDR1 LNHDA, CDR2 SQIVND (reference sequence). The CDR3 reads CASIGPPGTGDNEQFF. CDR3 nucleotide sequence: TGTGCCAGTATAGGGCCCCCCGGGACAGGGGACAATGAGCAGTTCTTC.

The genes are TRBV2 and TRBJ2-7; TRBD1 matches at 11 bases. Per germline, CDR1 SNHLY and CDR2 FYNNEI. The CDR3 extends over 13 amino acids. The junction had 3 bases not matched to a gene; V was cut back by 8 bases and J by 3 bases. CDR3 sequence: CASGDRGFYEQYF. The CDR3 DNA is TGTGCCAGCGGGGACAGGGGGTTCTACGAGCAGTACTTC.

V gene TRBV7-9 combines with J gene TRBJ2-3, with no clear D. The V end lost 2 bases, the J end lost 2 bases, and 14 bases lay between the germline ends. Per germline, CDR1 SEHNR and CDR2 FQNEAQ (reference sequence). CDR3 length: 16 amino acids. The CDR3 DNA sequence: TGTGCCAGCAGCTTACGTTTGTGGCAGTCCACAGATACGCAGTATTTT. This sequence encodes CASSLRLWQSTDTQYF.

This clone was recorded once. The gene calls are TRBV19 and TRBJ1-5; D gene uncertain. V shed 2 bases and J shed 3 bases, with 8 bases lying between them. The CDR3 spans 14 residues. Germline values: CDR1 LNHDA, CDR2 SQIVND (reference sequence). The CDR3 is CASSILEINQPQHF. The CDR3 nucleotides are TGTGCCAGTAGTATATTGGAGATCAATCAGCCCCAGCATTTT. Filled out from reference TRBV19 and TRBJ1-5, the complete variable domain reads DGGITQSPKYLFRKEGQNVTLSCEQNLNHDAMYWYRQDPGQGLRLIYYSQIVNDFQKGDIAEGYSVSREKKESFPLTVTSAQKNPTAFYLCASSILEINQPQHFGDGTRLSIL.

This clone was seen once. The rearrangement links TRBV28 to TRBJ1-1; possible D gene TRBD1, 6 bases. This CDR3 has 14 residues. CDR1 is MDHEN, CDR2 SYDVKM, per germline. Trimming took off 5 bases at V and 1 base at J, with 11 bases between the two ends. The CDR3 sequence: CASSPSGANTEAFF. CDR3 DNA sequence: TGTGCCAGCAGTCCGTCAGGGGCGAACACTGAAGCTTTCTTT.

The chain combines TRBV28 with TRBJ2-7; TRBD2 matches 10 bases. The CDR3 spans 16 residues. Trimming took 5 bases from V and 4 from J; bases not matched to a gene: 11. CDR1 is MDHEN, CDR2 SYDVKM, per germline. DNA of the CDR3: TGTGCCAGCAGTCCACTAACTAGCGGGGTAGGGTACGAGCAGTACTTC. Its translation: CASSPLTSGVGYEQYF.

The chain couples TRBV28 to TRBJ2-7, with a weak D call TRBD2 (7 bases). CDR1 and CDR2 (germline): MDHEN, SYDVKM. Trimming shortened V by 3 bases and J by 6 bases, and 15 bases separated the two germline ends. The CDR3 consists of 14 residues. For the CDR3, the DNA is TGTGCCAGCAGTTTCCAACCAGGGGAGGGCGAGCAGTACTTC. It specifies CASSFQPGEGEQYF.

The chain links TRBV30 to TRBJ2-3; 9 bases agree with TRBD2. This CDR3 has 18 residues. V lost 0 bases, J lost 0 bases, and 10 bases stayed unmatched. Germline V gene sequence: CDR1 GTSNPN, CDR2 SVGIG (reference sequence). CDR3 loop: CAWSVLAGLLPSTDTQYF. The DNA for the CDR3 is TGTGCCTGGAGTGTACTAGCGGGTTTATTACCTAGCACAGATACGCAGTATTTT.

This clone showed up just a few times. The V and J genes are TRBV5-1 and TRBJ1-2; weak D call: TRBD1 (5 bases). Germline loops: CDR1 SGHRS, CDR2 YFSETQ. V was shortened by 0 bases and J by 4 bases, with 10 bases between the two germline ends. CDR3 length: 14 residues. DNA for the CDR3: TGCGCCAGCAGCTTGGACGTCGGGGGCTATGGCTACACCTTC. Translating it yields CASSLDVGGYGYTF.